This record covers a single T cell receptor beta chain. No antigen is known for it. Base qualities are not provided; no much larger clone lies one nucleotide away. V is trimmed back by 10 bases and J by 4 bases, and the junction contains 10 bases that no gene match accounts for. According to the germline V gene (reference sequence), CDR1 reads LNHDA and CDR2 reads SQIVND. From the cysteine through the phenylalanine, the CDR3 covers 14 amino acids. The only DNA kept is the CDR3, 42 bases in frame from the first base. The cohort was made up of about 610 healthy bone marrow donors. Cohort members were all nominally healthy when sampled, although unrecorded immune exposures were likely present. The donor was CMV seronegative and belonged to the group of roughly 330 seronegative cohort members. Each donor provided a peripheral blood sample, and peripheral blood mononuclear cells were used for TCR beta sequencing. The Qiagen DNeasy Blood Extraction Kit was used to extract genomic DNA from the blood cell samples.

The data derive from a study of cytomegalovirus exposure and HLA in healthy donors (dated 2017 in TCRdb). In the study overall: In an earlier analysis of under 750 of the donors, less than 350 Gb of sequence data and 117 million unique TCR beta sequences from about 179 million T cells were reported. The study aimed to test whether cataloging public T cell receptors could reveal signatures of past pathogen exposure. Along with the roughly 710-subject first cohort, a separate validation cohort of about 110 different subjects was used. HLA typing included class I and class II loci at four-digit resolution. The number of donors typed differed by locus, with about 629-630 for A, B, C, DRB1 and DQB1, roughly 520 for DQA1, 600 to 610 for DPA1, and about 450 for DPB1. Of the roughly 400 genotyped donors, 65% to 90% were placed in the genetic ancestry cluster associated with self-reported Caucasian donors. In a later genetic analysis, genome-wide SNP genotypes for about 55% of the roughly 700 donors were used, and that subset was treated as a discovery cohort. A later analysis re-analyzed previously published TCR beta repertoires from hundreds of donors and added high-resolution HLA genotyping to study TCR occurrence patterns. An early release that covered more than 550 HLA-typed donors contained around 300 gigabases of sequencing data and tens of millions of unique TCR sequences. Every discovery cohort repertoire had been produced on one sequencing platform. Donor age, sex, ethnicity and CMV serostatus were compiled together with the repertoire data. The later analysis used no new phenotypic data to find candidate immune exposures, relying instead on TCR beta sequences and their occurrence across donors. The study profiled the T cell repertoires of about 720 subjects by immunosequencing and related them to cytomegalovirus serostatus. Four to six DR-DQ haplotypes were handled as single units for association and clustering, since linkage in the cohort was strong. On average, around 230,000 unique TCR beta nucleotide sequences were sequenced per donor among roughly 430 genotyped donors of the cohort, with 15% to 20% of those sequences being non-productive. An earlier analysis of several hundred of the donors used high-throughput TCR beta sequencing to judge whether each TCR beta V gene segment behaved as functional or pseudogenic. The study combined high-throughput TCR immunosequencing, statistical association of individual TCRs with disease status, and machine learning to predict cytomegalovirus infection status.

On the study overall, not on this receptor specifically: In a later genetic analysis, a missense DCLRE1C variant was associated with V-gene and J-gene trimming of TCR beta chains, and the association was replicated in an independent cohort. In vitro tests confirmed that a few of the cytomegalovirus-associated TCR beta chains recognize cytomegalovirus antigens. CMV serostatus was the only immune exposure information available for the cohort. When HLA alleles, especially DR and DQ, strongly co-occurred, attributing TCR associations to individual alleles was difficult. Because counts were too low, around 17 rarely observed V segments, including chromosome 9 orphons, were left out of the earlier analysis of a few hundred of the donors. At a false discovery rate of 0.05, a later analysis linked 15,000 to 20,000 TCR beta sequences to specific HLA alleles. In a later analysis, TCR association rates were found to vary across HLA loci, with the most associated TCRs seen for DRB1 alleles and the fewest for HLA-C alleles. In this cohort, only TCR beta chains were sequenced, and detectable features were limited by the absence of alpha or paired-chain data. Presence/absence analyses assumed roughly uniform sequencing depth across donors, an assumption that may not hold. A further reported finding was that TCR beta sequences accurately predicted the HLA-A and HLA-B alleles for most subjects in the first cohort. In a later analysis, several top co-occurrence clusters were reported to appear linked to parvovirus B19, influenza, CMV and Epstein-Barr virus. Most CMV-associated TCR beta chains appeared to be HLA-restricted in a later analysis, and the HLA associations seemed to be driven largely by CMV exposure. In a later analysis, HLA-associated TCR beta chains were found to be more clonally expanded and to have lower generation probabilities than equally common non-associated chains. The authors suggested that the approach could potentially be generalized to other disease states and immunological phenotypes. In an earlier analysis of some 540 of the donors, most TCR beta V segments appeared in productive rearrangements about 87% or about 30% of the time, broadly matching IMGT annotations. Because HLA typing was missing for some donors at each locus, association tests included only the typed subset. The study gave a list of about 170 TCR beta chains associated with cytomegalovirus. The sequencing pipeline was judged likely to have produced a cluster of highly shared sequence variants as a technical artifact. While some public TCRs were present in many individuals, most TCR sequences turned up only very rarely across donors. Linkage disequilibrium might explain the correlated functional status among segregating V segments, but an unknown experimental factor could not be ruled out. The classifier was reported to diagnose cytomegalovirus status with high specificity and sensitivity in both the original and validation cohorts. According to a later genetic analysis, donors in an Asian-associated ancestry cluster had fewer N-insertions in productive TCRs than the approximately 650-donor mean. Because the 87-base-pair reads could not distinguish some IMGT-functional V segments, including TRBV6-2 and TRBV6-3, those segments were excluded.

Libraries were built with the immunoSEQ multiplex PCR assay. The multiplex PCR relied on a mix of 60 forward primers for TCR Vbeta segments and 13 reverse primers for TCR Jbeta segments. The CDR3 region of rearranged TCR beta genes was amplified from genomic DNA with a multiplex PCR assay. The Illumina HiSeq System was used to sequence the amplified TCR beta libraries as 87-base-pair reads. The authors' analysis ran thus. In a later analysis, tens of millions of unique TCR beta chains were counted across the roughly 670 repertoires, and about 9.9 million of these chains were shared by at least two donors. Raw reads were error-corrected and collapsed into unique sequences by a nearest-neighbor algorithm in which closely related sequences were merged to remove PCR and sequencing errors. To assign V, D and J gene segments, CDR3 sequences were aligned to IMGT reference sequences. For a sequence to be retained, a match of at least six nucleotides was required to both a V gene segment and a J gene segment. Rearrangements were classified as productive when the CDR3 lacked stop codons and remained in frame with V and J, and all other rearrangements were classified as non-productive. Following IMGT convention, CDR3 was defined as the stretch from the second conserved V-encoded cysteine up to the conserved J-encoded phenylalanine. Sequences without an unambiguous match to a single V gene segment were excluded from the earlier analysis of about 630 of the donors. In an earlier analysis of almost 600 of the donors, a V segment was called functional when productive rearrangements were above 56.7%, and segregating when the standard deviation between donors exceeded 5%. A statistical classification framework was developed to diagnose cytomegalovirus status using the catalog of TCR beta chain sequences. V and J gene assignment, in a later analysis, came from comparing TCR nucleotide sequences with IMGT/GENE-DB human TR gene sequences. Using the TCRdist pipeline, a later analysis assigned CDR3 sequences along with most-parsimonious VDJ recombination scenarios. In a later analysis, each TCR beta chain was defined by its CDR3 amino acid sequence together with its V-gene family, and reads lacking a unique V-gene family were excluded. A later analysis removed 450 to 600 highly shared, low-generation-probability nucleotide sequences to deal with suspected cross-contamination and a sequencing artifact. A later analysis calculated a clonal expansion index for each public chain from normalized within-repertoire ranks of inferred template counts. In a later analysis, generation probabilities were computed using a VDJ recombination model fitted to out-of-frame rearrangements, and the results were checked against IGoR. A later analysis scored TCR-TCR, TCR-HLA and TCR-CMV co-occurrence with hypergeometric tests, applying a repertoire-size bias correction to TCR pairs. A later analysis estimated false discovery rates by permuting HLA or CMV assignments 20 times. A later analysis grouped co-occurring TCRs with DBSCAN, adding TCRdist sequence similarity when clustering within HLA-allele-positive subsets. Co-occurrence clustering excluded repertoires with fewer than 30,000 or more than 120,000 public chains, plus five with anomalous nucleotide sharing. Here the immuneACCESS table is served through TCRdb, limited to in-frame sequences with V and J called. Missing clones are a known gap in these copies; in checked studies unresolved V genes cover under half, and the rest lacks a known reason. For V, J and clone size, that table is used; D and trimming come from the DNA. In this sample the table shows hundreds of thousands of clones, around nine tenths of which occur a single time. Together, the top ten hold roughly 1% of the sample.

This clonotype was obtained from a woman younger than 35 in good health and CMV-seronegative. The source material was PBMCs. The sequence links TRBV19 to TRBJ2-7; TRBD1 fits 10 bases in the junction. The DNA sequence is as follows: TGTGCCACTAAAAGGTCGGGACAGGGGTACGAGCAGTACTTC. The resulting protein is CATKRSGQGYEQYF. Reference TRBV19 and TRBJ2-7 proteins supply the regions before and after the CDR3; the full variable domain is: DGGITQSPKYLFRKEGQNVTLSCEQNLNHDAMYWYRQDPGQGLRLIYYSQIVNDFQKGDIAEGYSVSREKKESFPLTVTSAQKNPTAFYLCATKRSGQGYEQYFGPGTRLTVT.